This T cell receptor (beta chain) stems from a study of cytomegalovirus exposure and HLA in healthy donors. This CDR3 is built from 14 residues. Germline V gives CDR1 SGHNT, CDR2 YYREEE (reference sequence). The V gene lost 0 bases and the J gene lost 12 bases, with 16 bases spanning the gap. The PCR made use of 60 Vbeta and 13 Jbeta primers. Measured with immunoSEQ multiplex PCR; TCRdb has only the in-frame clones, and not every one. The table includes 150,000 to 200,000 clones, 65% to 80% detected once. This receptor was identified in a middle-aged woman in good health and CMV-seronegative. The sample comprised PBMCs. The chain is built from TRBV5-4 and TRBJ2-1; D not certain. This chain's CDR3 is CASSLDPGTTPQFF. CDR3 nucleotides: TGTGCCAGCAGCTTGGATCCGGGTACCACCCCGCAGTTCTTC.